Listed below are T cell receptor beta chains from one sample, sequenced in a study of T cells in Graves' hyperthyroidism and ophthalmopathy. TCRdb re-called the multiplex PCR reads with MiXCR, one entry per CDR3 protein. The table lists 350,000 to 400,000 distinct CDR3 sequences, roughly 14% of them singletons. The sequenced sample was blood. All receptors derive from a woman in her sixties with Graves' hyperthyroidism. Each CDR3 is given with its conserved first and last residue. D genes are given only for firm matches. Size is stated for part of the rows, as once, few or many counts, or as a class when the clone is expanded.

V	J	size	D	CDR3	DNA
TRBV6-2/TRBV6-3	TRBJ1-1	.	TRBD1	CASTPPTGGNTEALF	TGTGCCAGCACTCCCCCGACAGGGGGTAACACTGAAGCTCTCTTT
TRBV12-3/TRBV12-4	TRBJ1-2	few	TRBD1	CASSLSQGAGYGYTF	TGTGCCAGCAGTTTAAGTCAGGGGGCGGGCTATGGCTACACCTTC
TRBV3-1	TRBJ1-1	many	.	CASSQKGPVLGLNTEAFF	TGTGCCAGCAGCCAAAAAGGTCCGGTCCTAGGGCTGAACACTGAAGCTTTCTTT
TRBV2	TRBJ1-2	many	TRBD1	CASKGTVQNYGYTF	TGTGCCAGCAAGGGGACAGTTCAAAACTATGGCTACACCTTC
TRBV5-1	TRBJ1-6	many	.	CASSLGRIVMGRSPLHF	TGCGCCAGCAGCTTGGGACGGATTGTGATGGGGCGTTCACCCCTCCACTTT
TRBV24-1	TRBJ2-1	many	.	CATSDLQDSIAEQFF	TGTGCCACCAGTGATTTGCAAGACAGTATAGCTGAGCAGTTCTTC
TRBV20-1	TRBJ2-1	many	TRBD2	CSAILAGGNNEQFF	TGCAGTGCCATACTAGCGGGAGGGAACAATGAGCAGTTCTTC
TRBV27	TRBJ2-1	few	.	CATTTSRGEQFF	TGTGCCACCACTACCTCCCGCGGGGAGCAGTTCTTC
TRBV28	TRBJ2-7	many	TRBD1	CATDRVHEQYF	TGTGCCACAGACAGGGTCCACGAGCAGTACTTC
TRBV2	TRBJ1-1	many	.	CASAPGKTEAFF	TGTGCCAGCGCCCCCGGGAAAACTGAAGCTTTCTTT
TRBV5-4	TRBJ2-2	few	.	CASSFHSGTGELFF	TGTGCCAGCAGCTTTCACTCGGGGACCGGGGAGCTGTTTTTT
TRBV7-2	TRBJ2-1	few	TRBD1	CATGTGPSGEQFF	TGTGCTACCGGGACAGGGCCCTCCGGTGAGCAGTTCTTC
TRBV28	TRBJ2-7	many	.	CASSLLSYEQYF	TGTGCCAGCAGTTTGCTTAGCTACGAGCAGTACTTC
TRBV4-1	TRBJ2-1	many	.	CASSQVGDGSYNEQFF	TGCGCCAGCAGCCAAGTCGGGGATGGATCCTACAATGAGCAGTTCTTC
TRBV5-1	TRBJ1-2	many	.	CASSPSQGIGVYGYTF	TGCGCCAGCAGCCCCTCCCAGGGGATAGGGGTCTATGGCTACACCTTC
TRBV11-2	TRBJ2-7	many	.	CASSNPTVSYEQYF	TGTGCCAGCAGCAACCCGACAGTTTCCTACGAGCAGTACTTC
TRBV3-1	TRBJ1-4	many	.	CASSGIGDAEGEKLFF	TGTGCCAGCAGCGGTATAGGAGACGCGGAGGGTGAAAAACTGTTTTTT
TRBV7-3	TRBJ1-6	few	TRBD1	CASSRINSDRGHPEETPLHF	TGTGCCAGCAGCCGCATTAACTCGGACAGGGGCCACCCCGAAGAGACACCCCTCCACTTT
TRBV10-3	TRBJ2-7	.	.	CAISESVGVGEQYF	TGTGCCATCAGTGAGTCGGTGGGAGTGGGCGAGCAGTACTTC
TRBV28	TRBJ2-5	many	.	CANQPQVGPPETQYF	TGTGCCAACCAGCCTCAAGTGGGTCCCCCGGAGACCCAGTACTTC
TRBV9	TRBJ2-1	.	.	CASSVGPYPQFF	TGTGCCAGCAGCGTAGGACCCTACCCACAGTTCTTC
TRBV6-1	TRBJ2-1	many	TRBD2	CASSGGGSGRDNEQFF	TGTGCCAGCAGTGGGGGGGGTAGCGGGAGGGACAATGAGCAGTTCTTC
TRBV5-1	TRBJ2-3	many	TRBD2	CASSLAELAGTDTQYF	TGCGCCAGCAGCTTGGCGGAACTAGCGGGCACAGATACGCAGTATTTT
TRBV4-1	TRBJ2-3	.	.	CASSQGQGLGDTQYF	TGCGCCAGCAGCCAAGGTCAGGGGTTAGGAGATACGCAGTATTTT
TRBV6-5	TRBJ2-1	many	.	CASSYSSPAEAVGEQFF	TGTGCCAGCAGTTACTCGTCGCCAGCGGAGGCGGTGGGAGAGCAGTTCTTC
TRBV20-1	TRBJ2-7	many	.	CSARDGAGKTYEQYF	TGCAGTGCTAGAGATGGGGCGGGCAAGACCTACGAGCAGTACTTC
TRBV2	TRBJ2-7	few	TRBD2	CASSAGLLNSYEQYF	TGTGCCAGCAGTGCGGGACTACTAAACTCCTACGAGCAGTACTTC
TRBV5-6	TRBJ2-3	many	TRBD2	CASSWWPPGLEEDTQYF	TGTGCCAGCAGCTGGTGGCCGCCGGGACTAGAAGAAGATACGCAGTATTTT
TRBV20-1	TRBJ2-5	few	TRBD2	CSAETSGRLETQYF	TGCAGTGCTGAGACTAGCGGGAGGTTAGAGACCCAGTACTTC
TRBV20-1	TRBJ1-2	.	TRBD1	CSAQGVGYTF	TGCAGTGCACAGGGGGTCGGCTACACCTTC
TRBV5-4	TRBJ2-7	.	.	CASSLAMQVPEQYF	TGTGCCAGCAGCTTGGCCATGCAGGTTCCCGAGCAGTACTTC
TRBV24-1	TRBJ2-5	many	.	CATSDLNGEKTQYF	TGTGCCACCAGTGATTTGAACGGGGAGAAGACCCAGTACTTC
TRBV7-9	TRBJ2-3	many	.	CASSLELSDADTQYF	TGTGCCAGCAGCTTAGAACTTAGCGACGCAGATACGCAGTATTTT
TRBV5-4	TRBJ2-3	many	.	CASSLAVDPYTDTQYF	TGTGCCAGCAGCTTGGCGGTAGACCCTTACACAGATACGCAGTATTTT
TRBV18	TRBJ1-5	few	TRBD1	CASSPLGQGNDQPQHF	TGTGCCAGCTCACCGCTGGGACAGGGGAACGATCAGCCCCAGCATTTT
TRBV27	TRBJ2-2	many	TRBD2	CASSFTGVAGYTGELFF	TGTGCCAGCAGCTTCACTGGAGTAGCGGGATACACCGGGGAGCTGTTTTTT
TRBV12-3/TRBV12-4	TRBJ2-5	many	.	CASSLVRLQETQYF	TGTGCCAGCAGTTTAGTACGCCTCCAAGAGACCCAGTACTTC
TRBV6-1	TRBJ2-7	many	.	CASSEARLHEQYF	TGTGCCAGCAGTGAAGCGCGTCTCCACGAGCAGTACTTC
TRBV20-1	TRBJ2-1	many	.	CSARYQGGFRIEQFF	TGCAGTGCTCGATACCAGGGGGGGTTCAGGATTGAGCAGTTCTTC
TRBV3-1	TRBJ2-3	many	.	CASSQGLERTDTQYF	TGTGCCAGCAGCCAAGGTCTGGAACGCACAGATACGCAGTATTTT
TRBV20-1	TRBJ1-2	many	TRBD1	CSARTGGGGYTF	TGCAGTGCTCGGACAGGGGGCGGTGGCTACACCTTC
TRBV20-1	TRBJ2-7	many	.	CSARDLDRASYEQYF	TGCAGTGCTAGAGACCTGGACAGAGCTTCCTACGAGCAGTACTTC
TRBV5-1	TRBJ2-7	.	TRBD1	CASSLTGGNEEQYF	TGCGCCAGCAGCCTGACAGGGGGGAATGAGGAGCAGTACTTC
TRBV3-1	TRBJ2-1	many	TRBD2	CASSRTSGRQFF	TGTGCCAGCAGCCGGACTAGTGGGCGGCAGTTCTTC
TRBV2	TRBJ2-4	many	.	CASSFSSVFKNIQYF	TGTGCCAGCTCCTTCTCATCGGTCTTTAAAAACATTCAGTACTTC
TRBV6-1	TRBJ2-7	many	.	CASSPGRTRLTYEQYF	TGTGCCAGCAGTCCCGGCCGGACAAGGCTGACCTACGAGCAGTACTTC
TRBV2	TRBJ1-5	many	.	CATSRTGWEPQHF	TGTGCCACAAGCCGCACCGGTTGGGAGCCCCAGCATTTT
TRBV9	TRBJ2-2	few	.	CASRSPTGELFF	TGTGCCAGCAGGAGCCCGACCGGGGAGCTGTTTTTT
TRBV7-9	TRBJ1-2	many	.	CASSLPITGRIYGYTF	TGTGCCAGCAGCTTACCTATTACAGGGAGGATCTATGGCTACACCTTC
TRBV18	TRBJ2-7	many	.	CASSPDDRPYEQYF	TGTGCCAGCTCACCGGATGACAGGCCCTACGAGCAGTACTTC
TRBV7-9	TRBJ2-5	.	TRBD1	CASRPDRGQYF	TGTGCCAGCAGACCCGACAGGGGACAGTACTTC
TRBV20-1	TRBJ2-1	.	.	CSARDSGWGTYNEQFF	TGCAGTGCTAGAGATTCTGGGTGGGGGACCTACAATGAGCAGTTCTTC
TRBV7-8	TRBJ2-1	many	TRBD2	CASSFPSGGTLYNEQFF	TGTGCCAGCAGCTTCCCTAGCGGGGGGACCCTCTACAATGAGCAGTTCTTC
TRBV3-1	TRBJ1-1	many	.	CASSQGQDNTEAFF	TGTGCCAGCAGCCAAGGCCAGGACAACACTGAAGCTTTCTTT
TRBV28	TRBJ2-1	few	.	CASSLNSLINNEQFF	TGTGCCAGCAGTTTAAATAGCCTCATTAACAATGAGCAGTTCTTC
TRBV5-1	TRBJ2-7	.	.	CASSLEAPRVSEQYF	TGCGCCAGCAGCTTGGAAGCCCCCCGAGTCTCCGAGCAGTACTTC
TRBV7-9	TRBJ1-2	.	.	CASSLDARATYTF	TGTGCCAGCAGCTTAGACGCCAGGGCTACCTACACCTTC